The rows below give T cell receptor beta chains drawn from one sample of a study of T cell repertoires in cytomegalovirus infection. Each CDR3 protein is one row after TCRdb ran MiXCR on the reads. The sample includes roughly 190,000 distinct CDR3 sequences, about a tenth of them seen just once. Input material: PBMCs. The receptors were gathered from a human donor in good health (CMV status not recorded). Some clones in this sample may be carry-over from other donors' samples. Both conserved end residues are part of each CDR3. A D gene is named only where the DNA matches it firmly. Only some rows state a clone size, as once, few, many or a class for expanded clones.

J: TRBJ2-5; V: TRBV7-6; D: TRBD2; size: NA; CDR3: CASSLALAGGPIETQYF; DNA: TGTGCCAGCAGCTTAGCACTAGCGGGGGGGCCGATCGAGACCCAGTACTTC
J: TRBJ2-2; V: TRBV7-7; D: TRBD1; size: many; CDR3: CASSPTQGWTGELFF; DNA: TGTGCTAGCAGCCCAACACAGGGGTGGACCGGGGAGCTGTTTTTT
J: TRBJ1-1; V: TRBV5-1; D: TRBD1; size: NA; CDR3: CASSLRDRGLPSTEAFF; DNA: TGCGCCAGCAGCCTTCGGGACAGGGGGTTACCGAGTACTGAAGCTTTCTTT
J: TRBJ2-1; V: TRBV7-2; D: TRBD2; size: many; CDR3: CASSPGLGSYNEQFF; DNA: TGTGCCAGCAGCCCTGGACTAGGGTCCTACAATGAGCAGTTCTTC
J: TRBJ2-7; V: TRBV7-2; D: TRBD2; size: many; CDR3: CASSASGRAPEQYF; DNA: TGTGCCAGCAGCGCAAGCGGGAGGGCTCCTGAGCAGTACTTC
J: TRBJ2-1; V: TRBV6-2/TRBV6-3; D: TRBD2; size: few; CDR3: CASRVGGGAFEQFF; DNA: TGTGCCAGCAGGGTGGGCGGGGGGGCTTTTGAGCAGTTCTTC
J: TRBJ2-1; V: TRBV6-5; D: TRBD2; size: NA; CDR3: CASSDLRLAGVHEQFF; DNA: TGTGCCAGCAGCGATCTTAGACTAGCGGGAGTCCATGAGCAGTTCTTC
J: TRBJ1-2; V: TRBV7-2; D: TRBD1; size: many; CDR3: CASSPDRVEGYTF; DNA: TGTGCCAGCAGCCCGGACAGGGTGGAAGGCTACACCTTC
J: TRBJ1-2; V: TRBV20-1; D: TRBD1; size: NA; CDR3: CSARGEDREVGYGYTF; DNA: TGCAGTGCTAGGGGCGAAGACAGGGAAGTTGGCTATGGCTACACCTTC
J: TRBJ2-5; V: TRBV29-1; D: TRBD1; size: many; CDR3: CSVARGTDQETQYF; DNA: TGCAGCGTGGCCAGAGGGACAGACCAAGAGACCCAGTACTTC
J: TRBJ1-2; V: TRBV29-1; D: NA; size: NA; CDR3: CSVSQELRSGYTF; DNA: TGCAGCGTTTCCCAGGAGTTAAGAAGCGGCTACACCTTC
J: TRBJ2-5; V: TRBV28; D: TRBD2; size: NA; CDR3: CTSTSGRETQYF; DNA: TGTACCAGCACTAGCGGGAGGGAGACCCAGTACTTC
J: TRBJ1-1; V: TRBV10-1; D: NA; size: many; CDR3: CASSAYRVYNTEAFF; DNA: TGCGCCAGCAGTGCTTATCGGGTGTACAACACTGAAGCTTTCTTT
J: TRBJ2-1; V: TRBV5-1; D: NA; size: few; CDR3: CASSLGPSPYNEQFF; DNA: TGCGCCAGCAGCTTGGGCCCGTCCCCCTACAATGAGCAGTTCTTC
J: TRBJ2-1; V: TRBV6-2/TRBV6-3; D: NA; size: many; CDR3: CASRVTGNLYNEQFF; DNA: TGTGCCAGCAGAGTAACAGGGAACCTCTACAATGAGCAGTTCTTC
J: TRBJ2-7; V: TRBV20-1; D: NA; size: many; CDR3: CSARATPTSSYEQYF; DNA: TGCAGTGCTAGAGCCACCCCGACTAGTTCCTACGAGCAGTACTTC
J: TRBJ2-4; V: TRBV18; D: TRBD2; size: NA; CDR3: CASSPPPVTSGVLAKNIQYF; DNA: TGTGCCAGCTCACCACCGCCTGTGACTAGCGGAGTTCTAGCCAAAAACATTCAGTACTTC
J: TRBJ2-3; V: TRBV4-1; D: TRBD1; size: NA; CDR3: CASSRLPGQGTADTQYF; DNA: TGCGCCAGCAGCCGGCTACCGGGACAGGGTACAGCAGATACGCAGTATTTT
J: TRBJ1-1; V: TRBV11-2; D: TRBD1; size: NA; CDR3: CASSLDRAGGAFF; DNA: TGTGCCAGCAGCTTAGATCGGGCAGGGGGGGCTTTCTTT
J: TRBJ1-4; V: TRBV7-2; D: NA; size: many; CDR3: CASSIDLSETNEKLFF; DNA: TGTGCCAGCAGCATAGACCTCTCGGAAACTAATGAAAAACTGTTTTTT
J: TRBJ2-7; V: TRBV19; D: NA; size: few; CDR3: CASSIALWTDVSYEQYF; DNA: TGTGCCAGTAGTATAGCCCTTTGGACGGACGTCTCCTACGAGCAGTACTTC
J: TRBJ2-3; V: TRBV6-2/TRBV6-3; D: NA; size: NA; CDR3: CASRSFVGRVTDTQYF; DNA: TGTGCCAGCAGATCTTTTGTTGGGCGGGTCACAGATACGCAGTATTTT